Included here is one TCR beta chain sequence, with context. Libraries were prepared by immunoSEQ multiplex PCR; TCRdb keeps only in-frame clonotypes and omits some of them. The sample has about 84,000 clones, approximately 83% seen once. This sample was taken from a study of ipilimumab plus nivolumab after autologous stem cell transplantation. Trimming removed 8 bases at V and 1 base at J, with 8 bases between. This CDR3 region has 12 residues. Germline lookup yields CDR1 SGHTA and CDR2 FQGNSA. The V call is TRBV7-2, the J call TRBJ1-1; D uncertain. Sequenced material: PBMCs, taken in a trial of ipilimumab plus nivolumab as post-transplant consolidation. This receptor was obtained from a male donor with diffuse large B-cell lymphoma. Written as DNA, the CDR3 is TGTGCCAGCGGGCTATCGAACACTGAAGCTTTCTTT. Protein: CASGLSNTEAFF.